This T cell receptor (beta chain) is drawn from a study of blood T cell repertoires in COVID-19. Trimming shortened V by 6 bases and J by 8 bases, and 16 bases separated the two germline ends. The CDR3 runs 13 residues. Germline V lookup: CDR1 SNHLY, CDR2 FYNNEI. Authors' processing steps: Amplification with reference gene primers provided the estimates of nucleated cell counts. Here immunoSEQ multiplex PCR was the method, and the copy in TCRdb shows in-frame clones only, minus some. The V and J calls and the clone size are those of that table, but D and trimming were determined from the DNA. This sample has fewer than 350,000 clones, with 80% to 90% found just once. Recovery among Cohort 3 donors was established by two negative PCRs, clearance, or symptom resolution.

Material: PBMCs or T cells enriched from blood (not recorded which). This chain connects TRBV2 to TRBJ1-2; no clear D gene. The clonotype comes from a man aged 25-45 years who had recovered from COVID-19. The CDR3 coding sequence is TGTGCCAGCAGCGGGATGGGTCGCGTGGGCTACACCTTC. This translates into CASSGMGRVGYTF.